The rows below give T cell receptor beta chains drawn from one sample of a study of T cell responses to AZD1222 COVID-19 vaccine. TCRdb's copy holds only in-frame clones and misses some; the assay was immunoSEQ multiplex PCR. The table shows 210,000 or so clones, with about 93% occurring only once. The sequenced sample was peripheral blood, obtained on day 0 of MenACWY control vaccination. The receptors stem from an adult in good health. CDR3s include the opening cysteine and the closing phenylalanine or tryptophan. A D gene is named only where the DNA matches it firmly. Expanded clones are given a class, and other clones once, few, many or no size at all.

D gene	V gene	J gene	clone size	CDR3 protein	CDR3 DNA
TRBD1	TRBV18	TRBJ1-2	.	CASSPVSTGHGYTF	TGTGCCAGCTCACCAGTATCGACAGGGCATGGCTACACCTTC
TRBD1	TRBV11-2	TRBJ2-7	.	CASSFSGQGDYEQYF	TGTGCCAGCAGCTTTAGTGGGCAGGGGGACTACGAGCAGTACTTC
TRBD2	TRBV7-2	TRBJ2-5	.	CASSLAGTSKETQYF	TGTGCCAGCAGCTTAGCCGGGACTAGCAAGGAGACCCAGTACTTC
.	TRBV30	TRBJ2-6	.	CAWSVLNSGANVLTF	TGTGCCTGGAGTGTATTGAACTCTGGGGCCAACGTCCTGACTTTC
.	TRBV3-1/TRBV3-2	TRBJ1-2	once	CASSDLGALGYTF	TGTGCCAGCAGCGACTTAGGGGCCCTTGGCTACACCTTC
.	TRBV6-5	TRBJ2-1	.	CASSSGLIRMNEQFF	TGTGCCAGCAGTTCCGGACTCATCCGAATGAATGAGCAGTTCTTC
TRBD1	TRBV5-1	TRBJ1-4	.	CASSSGQAARNEKLFF	TGCGCCAGCAGCTCTGGACAGGCAGCCAGAAATGAAAAACTGTTTTTT
.	TRBV4-1	TRBJ1-3	.	CASSQQTGNTIYF	TGCGCCAGCAGCCAGCAAACCGGAAACACCATATATTTT
.	TRBV19	TRBJ2-5	.	CASSIGRGPPETQYF	TGTGCCAGTAGTATTGGGCGGGGCCCCCCAGAGACCCAGTACTTC
.	TRBV29-1	TRBJ2-7	.	CSVRRAYEQYF	TGCAGCGTAAGAAGGGCCTACGAGCAGTACTTC
.	TRBV4-1	TRBJ2-3	.	CASSVGPGDTQYF	TGCGCCAGCAGCGTGGGCCCTGGAGATACGCAGTATTTT
.	TRBV7-9	TRBJ1-1	.	CASSLSPGGREAFF	TGTGCCAGCAGCTTAAGTCCGGGGGGACGAGAAGCTTTCTTT
TRBD1	TRBV6-5	TRBJ1-5	.	CASSSGGSQPQHF	TGTGCCAGCAGTTCAGGGGGGAGTCAGCCCCAGCATTTT
.	TRBV7-2	TRBJ2-7	.	CASRRGQGGGEQYF	TGTGCCAGCCGGCGGGGGCAGGGGGGGGGCGAGCAGTACTTC
.	TRBV7-9	TRBJ2-2	.	CASSSPLDSLNTGELFF	TGTGCCAGCAGCTCACCATTAGACAGTTTAAACACCGGGGAGCTGTTTTTT
.	TRBV7-8	TRBJ1-2	.	CASSLATGRVGYGYTF	TGTGCCAGCAGCTTAGCTACAGGGCGGGTGGGATATGGCTACACCTTC
TRBD1	TRBV6-5	TRBJ1-5	.	CASRAGTVQPQHF	TGTGCCAGCAGAGCCGGGACAGTGCAGCCCCAGCATTTT
TRBD1	TRBV6-6	TRBJ1-4	.	CASRGTENEKLFF	TGTGCCAGCAGGGGGACAGAAAATGAAAAACTGTTTTTT
.	TRBV4-3	TRBJ1-5	.	CASSQLWGDPVQPQHF	TGCGCCAGCAGCCAATTATGGGGGGATCCTGTCCAGCCCCAGCATTTT
TRBD1	TRBV18	TRBJ1-2	.	CASSPNSGGLGYGYTF	TGTGCCAGCTCACCCAACTCAGGGGGCCTCGGCTATGGCTACACCTTC
.	TRBV9	TRBJ2-5	once	CASSVGLLQETQYF	TGTGCCAGCAGCGTAGGACTCCTCCAAGAGACCCAGTACTTC
.	TRBV5-1	TRBJ1-1	.	CASSLGSMNTEAFF	TGCGCCAGCAGCTTGGGCAGTATGAACACTGAAGCTTTCTTT
.	TRBV19	TRBJ2-3	.	CASSPRASTDTQYF	TGTGCCAGTAGTCCGAGGGCTAGCACAGATACGCAGTATTTT
.	TRBV19	TRBJ1-6	.	CASSIRGSYNSPLHF	TGTGCCAGTAGTATCAGGGGCTCCTATAATTCACCCCTCCACTTT
TRBD2	TRBV7-3	TRBJ2-1	.	CASGGTSQNEQFF	TGTGCCAGCGGGGGGACTAGCCAAAATGAGCAGTTCTTC
.	TRBV11-2	TRBJ1-3	.	CASSLESSFSGNTIYF	TGTGCCAGCAGCTTAGAATCGAGCTTCTCTGGAAACACCATATATTTT
.	TRBV3-1/TRBV3-2	TRBJ1-5	.	CASSQVGAQPQHF	TGTGCCAGCAGCCAAGTGGGAGCTCAGCCCCAGCATTTT
.	TRBV5-6	TRBJ2-6	.	CASSFRGSGANVLTF	TGTGCCAGCAGCTTCCGGGGGTCTGGGGCCAACGTCCTGACTTTC
.	TRBV6-5	TRBJ1-2	.	CASSLAGPGSYGYTF	TGTGCCAGCAGTTTAGCAGGGCCTGGGAGCTATGGCTACACCTTC
.	TRBV3-1/TRBV3-2	TRBJ2-2	once	CASSRISSGELFF	TGTGCCAGCAGCCGCATATCATCCGGGGAGCTGTTTTTT
TRBD1	TRBV7-8	TRBJ1-2	.	CASSPPGGYGYTF	TGTGCCAGCAGCCCCCCAGGGGGCTATGGCTACACCTTC
TRBD1	TRBV28	TRBJ1-1	.	CASSSTGAAGTEAFF	TGTGCCAGCAGTTCGACAGGGGCAGCGGGAACTGAAGCTTTCTTT
TRBD1	TRBV5-1	TRBJ2-1	once	CASSQGAVKNEQFF	TGCGCCAGCAGCCAGGGGGCAGTGAAAAATGAGCAGTTCTTC
.	TRBV19	TRBJ1-1	.	CASKVTEPTGEAFF	TGTGCCAGTAAAGTGACGGAGCCCACCGGGGAAGCTTTCTTT
.	TRBV11-2	TRBJ2-3	.	CASSPSTDTQYF	TGTGCCAGCAGCCCATCCACAGATACGCAGTATTTT
TRBD1	TRBV15	TRBJ1-4	.	CATRRTGAGTNEKLFF	TGTGCCACCAGGAGGACAGGGGCAGGAACTAATGAAAAACTGTTTTTT
.	TRBV7-9	TRBJ1-1	.	CASSAGAGTEAFF	TGTGCCAGCAGCGCAGGGGCGGGCACTGAAGCTTTCTTT
.	TRBV18	TRBJ1-5	.	CASSPRDSNQPQHF	TGTGCCAGCTCACCTAGGGATAGCAATCAGCCCCAGCATTTT
.	TRBV3-1/TRBV3-2	TRBJ2-7	.	CASSQDLDRQNEQYF	TGTGCCAGCAGCCAAGATTTGGACCGGCAAAACGAGCAGTACTTC